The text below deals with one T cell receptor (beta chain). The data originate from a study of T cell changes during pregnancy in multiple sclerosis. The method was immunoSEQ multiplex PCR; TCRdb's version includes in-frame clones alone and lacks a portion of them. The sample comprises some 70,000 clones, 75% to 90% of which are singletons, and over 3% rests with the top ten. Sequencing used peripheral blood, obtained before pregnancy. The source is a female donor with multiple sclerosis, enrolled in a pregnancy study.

The CDR3 sequence: CASSPTGGYEQYF. As DNA, the CDR3 is TGTGCCAGCTCCCCCACCGGGGGCTACGAGCAGTACTTC. The chain is built from TRBV19 and TRBJ2-7, with a weak D call TRBD2 (6 bases). CDR1 LNHDA and CDR2 SQIVND come from the germline V gene (reference sequence). This CDR3 has 13 residues. With 9 bases removed from V and 3 bases from J, the gap between germline ends came to 15 bases.